A single sample is the source of the 21 T cell receptor beta chains below, sequenced in a study of T cells in localized non-small cell lung cancer. Clones were read by immunoSEQ multiplex PCR, and TCRdb kept only the in-frame ones, dropping some. The sample carries 5,000 to 7,000 clones, roughly 23% recorded once. The sample was lung tumor tissue, taken before any cancer treatment. The receptors stem from a female donor of 60 years or more with stage I lung adenocarcinoma.

The chain combines TRBV11-3 with TRBJ2-1; 11 positions agree with TRBD2. The V gene end was trimmed by 6 bases and the J gene end by 4 bases; junction bases not matched to a gene: 8. Germline lookup yields CDR1 SGHNT and CDR2 YENEEA. The CDR3 spans 16 residues. CDR3 coding DNA: TGTGCCAGCAGGGAAGGGACTAGCGGACAATACAATGAGCAGTTCTTC. It encodes CASREGTSGQYNEQFF.

This clone was observed a single time. The chain uses TRBV18 and TRBJ1-6; D unclear. Germline CDR1 is KGHSH and CDR2 is LQKENI. The V and J ends lost 2 bases and 10 bases respectively, with 12 bases between them. CDR3 length equals 14 residues. The CDR3 nucleotides read TGTGCCAGCTCACCAACTTCAAAGGAGTCACCCCTCCACTTT. Its protein is CASSPTSKESPLHF.

The CDR3 region is CASGLGMYNEQFF. DNA for the CDR3: TGTGCTAGTGGTTTGGGCATGTACAATGAGCAGTTCTTC. The chain uses TRBV12-5 and TRBJ2-1, with D uncertain. Germline loops: CDR1 LGHNT, CDR2 FRNRAP. Trimming pared 1 base from V and 4 bases from J, leaving 5 bases between. The CDR3 runs 13 residues.

J is TRBJ1-1 and V is TRBV5-1; 8 bases map to TRBD1. The V segment lost 4 bases and the J segment 7 bases; nucleotides outside the gene matches: 9. Germline V CDR1 and CDR2: SGHRS, YFSETQ. The CDR3 runs to 14 residues. This CDR3 is CASSPGTGGLEAFF. The CDR3 DNA sequence: TGCGCCAGCAGCCCGGGGACAGGAGGTCTTGAAGCTTTCTTT.

V usage is TRBV27 and J usage is TRBJ2-1; TRBD1 aligns across 9 bases. Germline trimming cut 6 bases from V and 0 bases from J; bases unmatched to any gene: 6. CDR1 is MNHEY and CDR2 is SMNVEV in the germline V gene (reference sequence). There are 16 residues in the CDR3. This CDR3 reads CASSIQGAVSYNEQFF. CDR3 nucleotides: TGTGCCAGCAGCATACAGGGGGCAGTCTCCTACAATGAGCAGTTCTTC.

J is TRBJ2-5 and V is TRBV6-8, with TRBD2 identical over 14 bases. CDR3 length equals 15 residues. Germline CDR1 and CDR2: MNHGY and SAAAGT. Unmatched junction bases numbered 3, after V lost 6 bases and J lost 3 bases. The CDR3 is CASSPGLAGEETQYF. CDR3 coding DNA: TGTGCCAGCAGCCCGGGACTAGCGGGAGAAGAGACCCAGTACTTC.

This sequence joins TRBV5-1 and TRBJ1-1, with 9 bases matching TRBD1. Germline trimming cut 4 bases from V and 1 base from J; bases unmatched to any gene: 5. Germline V gene lookup returns CDR1 SGHRS and CDR2 YFSETQ. This CDR3 has 15 amino acids. As DNA, the CDR3 is TGCGCCAGCAGCGTGCAGACAGGGGGGAACACTGAAGCTTTCTTT. Translated, it gives CASSVQTGGNTEAFF. Complete variable domain (other parts from reference TRBV5-1 and TRBJ1-1): KAGVTQTPRYLIKTRGQQVTLSCSPISGHRSVSWYQQTPGQGLQFLFEYFSETQRNKGNFPGRFSGRQFSNSRSEMNVSTLELGDSALYLCASSVQTGGNTEAFFGQGTRLTVV.

V is TRBV10-2 and J is TRBJ2-1; D is perhaps TRBD1 or TRBD2 (5 bases each). The CDR3 totals 13 residues. Germline values: CDR1 WSHSY, CDR2 SAAADI. Trimming took 3 bases from V and 12 from J, leaving 15 bases between them. The CDR3 DNA reads TGCGCCAGCAGTGACTCGAGGGCAGGGCTGCAGTTCTTC. This codes for CASSDSRAGLQFF.

V usage is TRBV25-1 and J usage is TRBJ1-2; D not certain. Germline-derived CDR1 and CDR2 are MGHDK and SYGVNS. The CDR3 length is 12 residues. Trimming cost V 6 bases and J 2 bases, with 7 bases left between them. The CDR3 region is CASRGGNYGYTF. The DNA for the CDR3 is TGTGCCAGCAGGGGAGGCAACTATGGCTACACCTTC.

Worth noting for this clone: An end of the junction differs from the germline gene, which may be a read error. The rearrangement joins TRBV6-8 to TRBJ2-3; 7 positions match TRBD2. The germline CDR1 and CDR2 sequences are MNHGY and SAAAGT. CDR3 length equals 15 residues. This chain's CDR3 is CAISPSGVSTDTQYF. In DNA form, the CDR3 reads TGTGCCATCAGTCCGAGCGGGGTTAGCACAGATACGCAGTATTTT.

The gene calls are TRBV10-2 and TRBJ2-1; 9 positions match TRBD1. The CDR3 has 15 amino acids. Unmatched junction bases numbered 12, after V lost 7 bases and J lost 8 bases. Germline V gene data show CDR1 as WSHSY and CDR2 as SAAADI. This CDR3 is CASNQPGQGSDEQFF. CDR3 bases: TGCGCCAGCAATCAACCGGGACAGGGTTCTGATGAGCAGTTCTTC.

The chain couples TRBV5-1 to TRBJ2-1, with 7 bases identical to TRBD2. The germline gives CDR1 SGHRS, CDR2 YFSETQ. V was pared by 0 bases and J by 3 bases, with 6 bases of the junction left unmatched. CDR3 length: 16 residues. In DNA form, the CDR3 reads TGCGCCAGCAGCTTGGACGCGGGAGTAGTCTACAATGAGCAGTTCTTC. It specifies CASSLDAGVVYNEQFF.

This chain connects TRBV14 to TRBJ2-4; possibly TRBD1 for D (7 bases). The CDR3 consists of 14 residues. V was pared by 1 base and J by 11 bases, with 15 bases between. Germline loops: CDR1 SGHDN, CDR2 FVKESK. The CDR3 is CASSQGGRGTVQYF. Written as DNA, the CDR3 is TGTGCCAGCAGCCAAGGGGGGCGCGGGACAGTTCAGTACTTC.

This chain joins TRBV30 and TRBJ1-4; D is ambiguous. CDR3 length equals 14 residues. Germline V gene lookup returns CDR1 GTSNPN and CDR2 SVGIG (reference sequence). Deletions cut 2 bases from V and 6 bases from J, with 13 bases between. Written as DNA, the CDR3 is TGTGCCTGGAGTACCACGGGAGAGGATGAAAAACTGTTTTTT. Translated: CAWSTTGEDEKLFF.

This chain uses TRBV28 with TRBJ1-5, with TRBD1 matching over 8 bases. V dropped 8 bases and J dropped 7; count of bases not matched to a gene: 10. Germline V gives CDR1 MDHEN, CDR2 SYDVKM. CDR3 length equals 14 residues. The DNA of the CDR3 is TGTGCCAGCGGAATAGACAGGGGATACCAGCCCCAGCATTTT. This sequence encodes CASGIDRGYQPQHF. The full variable domain, its missing parts supplied by reference TRBV28 and TRBJ1-5, is DVKVTQSSRYLVKRTGEKVFLECVQDMDHENMFWYRQDPGLGLRLIYFSYDVKMKEKGDIPEGYSVSREKKERFSLILESASTNQTSMYLCASGIDRGYQPQHFGDGTRLSIL.

This clone has only a few counts. The chain uses TRBV6-8 and TRBJ1-1, with D unclear. This CDR3 contains 15 residues. Trimming stripped 6 bases from V and 0 bases from J, with 14 bases between. CDR1 MNHGY and CDR2 SAAAGT come from the germline V gene. The CDR3 is CASRDRRSLNTEAFF. The CDR3, as DNA: TGTGCCAGCAGGGACCGCAGGAGTTTGAACACTGAAGCTTTCTTT.

The gene calls are TRBV6-8 and TRBJ1-2; TRBD1 agrees at 9 bases. The germline gives CDR1 MNHGY, CDR2 SAAAGT. V lost 2 bases and J lost 4; bases outside the gene matches: 8. CDR3 length: 16 amino acids. The CDR3 coding sequence is TGTGCCAGCAGTTACCGCGGACAGGGGATGGGCTATGGCTACACCTTC. It is translated as CASSYRGQGMGYGYTF.

The chain uses TRBV30 and TRBJ1-1; D perhaps matches TRBD1 (5 bases). V was shortened by 5 bases and J by 1 base, with 17 bases between the two germline ends. Germline V lookup: CDR1 GTSNPN, CDR2 SVGIG (reference sequence). The CDR3 loop spans 15 amino acids. The CDR3 DNA sequence: TGTGCCTGGTCCCAAAAGGGACTCGCGAACACTGAAGCTTTCTTT. It codes for CAWSQKGLANTEAFF.

A few counts support this clone. The rearrangement joins TRBV11-3 to TRBJ1-1, with 7 nucleotides matching TRBD1. V trimming: 4 bases; J trimming: 13 bases; junction bases outside the gene matches: 18. The CDR3 contains 15 residues. Germline lookup yields CDR1 SGHNT and CDR2 YENEEA. CDR3 DNA sequence: TGTGCCAGCAGCTCCCAGGGGGGGGCTATGGGCAGTGGTTTCTTT. Protein sequence: CASSSQGGAMGSGFF.

Within the sample, this clone is medium-sized (0.01 to 0.1%). The chain recombines TRBV9 with TRBJ2-7; 7 nucleotides agree with TRBD2. CDR1 and CDR2 (germline): SGDLS, YYNGEE. CDR3 length: 16 amino acids. V shed 4 bases and J 2 bases; nucleotides not matched to a gene: 12. The CDR3 sequence is CASSFMGLAETYEQYF. CDR3 nucleotide sequence: TGTGCCAGCAGCTTCATGGGGCTAGCGGAGACCTACGAGCAGTACTTC.

This clone showed up just a few times. The V and J genes are TRBV9 and TRBJ2-1, with D maybe TRBD2 (7 bases). CDR3 size: 15 residues. V was pared by 0 bases and J by 5 bases, with 12 bases between. Germline CDR1 reads SGDLS; CDR2 reads YYNGEE. CDR3 DNA sequence: TGTGCCAGCAGCGTAGGGGGGCTAGCGGACAATGAGCAGTTCTTC. This translates into CASSVGGLADNEQFF.